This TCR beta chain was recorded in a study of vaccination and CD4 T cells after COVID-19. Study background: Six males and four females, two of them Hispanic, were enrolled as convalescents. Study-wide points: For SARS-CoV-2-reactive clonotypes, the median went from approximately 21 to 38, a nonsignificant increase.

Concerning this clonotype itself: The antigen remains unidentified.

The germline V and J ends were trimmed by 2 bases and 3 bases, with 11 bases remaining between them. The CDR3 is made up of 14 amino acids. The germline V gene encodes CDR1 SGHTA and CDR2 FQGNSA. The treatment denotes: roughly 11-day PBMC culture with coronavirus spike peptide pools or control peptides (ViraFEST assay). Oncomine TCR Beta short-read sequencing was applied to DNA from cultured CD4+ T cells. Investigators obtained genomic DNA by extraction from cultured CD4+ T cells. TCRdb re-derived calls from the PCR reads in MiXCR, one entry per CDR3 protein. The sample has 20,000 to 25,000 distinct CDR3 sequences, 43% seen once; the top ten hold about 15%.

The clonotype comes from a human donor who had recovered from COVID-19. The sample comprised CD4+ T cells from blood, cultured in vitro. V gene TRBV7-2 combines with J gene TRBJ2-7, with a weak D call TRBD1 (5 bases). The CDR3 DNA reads TGTGCCAGCAGCTTATCCTGGACAAACTACGAGCAGTACTTC. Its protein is CASSLSWTNYEQYF.